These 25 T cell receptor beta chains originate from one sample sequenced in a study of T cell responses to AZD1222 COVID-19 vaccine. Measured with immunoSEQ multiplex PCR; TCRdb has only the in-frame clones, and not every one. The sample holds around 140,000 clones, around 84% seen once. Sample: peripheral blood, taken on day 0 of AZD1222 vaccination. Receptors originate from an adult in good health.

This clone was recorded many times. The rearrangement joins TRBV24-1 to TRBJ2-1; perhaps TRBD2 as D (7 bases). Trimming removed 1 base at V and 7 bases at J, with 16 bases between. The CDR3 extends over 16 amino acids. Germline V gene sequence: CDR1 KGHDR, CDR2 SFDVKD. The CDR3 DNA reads TGTGCCACCAGTGATTTAGGAGCAGGGGAGGGGAATGAGCAGTTCTTC. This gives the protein CATSDLGAGEGNEQFF.

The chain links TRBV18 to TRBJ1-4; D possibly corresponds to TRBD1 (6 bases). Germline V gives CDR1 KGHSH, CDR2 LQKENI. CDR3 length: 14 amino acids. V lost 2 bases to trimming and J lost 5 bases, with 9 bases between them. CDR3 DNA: TGTGCCAGCTCACCAGACAGGAGAAATGAAAAACTGTTTTTT. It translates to CASSPDRRNEKLFF.

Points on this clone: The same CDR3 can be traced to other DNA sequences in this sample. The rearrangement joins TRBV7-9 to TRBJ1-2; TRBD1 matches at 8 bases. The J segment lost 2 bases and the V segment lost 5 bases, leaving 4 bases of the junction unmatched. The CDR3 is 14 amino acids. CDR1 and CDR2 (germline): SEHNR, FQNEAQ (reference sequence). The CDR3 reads CASSPGQGNYGYTF. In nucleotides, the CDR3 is TGTGCCAGCAGCCCCGGACAGGGAAACTATGGCTACACCTTC.

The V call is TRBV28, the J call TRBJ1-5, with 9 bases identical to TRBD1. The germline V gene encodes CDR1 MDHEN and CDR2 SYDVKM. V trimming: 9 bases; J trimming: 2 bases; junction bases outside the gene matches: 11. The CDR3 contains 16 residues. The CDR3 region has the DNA TGTGCCAGTGTACAGGGGGCGTGGGGTGGCAATCAGCCCCAGCATTTT. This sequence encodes CASVQGAWGGNQPQHF.

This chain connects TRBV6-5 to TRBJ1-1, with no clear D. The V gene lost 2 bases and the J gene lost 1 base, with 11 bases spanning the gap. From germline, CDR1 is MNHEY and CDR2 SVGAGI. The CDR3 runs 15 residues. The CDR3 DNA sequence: TGTGCCAGCAGTTACCGGAGCCAGGAGAACACTGAAGCTTTCTTT. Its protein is CASSYRSQENTEAFF.

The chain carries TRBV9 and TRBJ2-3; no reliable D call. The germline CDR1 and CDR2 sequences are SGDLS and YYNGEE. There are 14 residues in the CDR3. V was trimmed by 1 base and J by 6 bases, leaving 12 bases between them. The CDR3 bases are TGTGCCAGCAGCGTAAAAAGCCTAGATGATACGCAGTATTTT. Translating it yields CASSVKSLDDTQYF.

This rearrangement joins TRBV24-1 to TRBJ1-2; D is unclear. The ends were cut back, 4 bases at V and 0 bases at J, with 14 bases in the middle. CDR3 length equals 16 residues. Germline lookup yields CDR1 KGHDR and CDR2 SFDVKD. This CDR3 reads CATSDEDGTSNYGYTF. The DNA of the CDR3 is TGTGCCACCAGTGACGAGGACGGAACTTCTAACTATGGCTACACCTTC.

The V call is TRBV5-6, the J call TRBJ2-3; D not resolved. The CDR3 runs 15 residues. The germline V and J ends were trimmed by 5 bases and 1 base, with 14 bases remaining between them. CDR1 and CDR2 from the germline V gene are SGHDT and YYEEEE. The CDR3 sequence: CASRGWVGGTDTQYF. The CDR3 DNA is TGTGCCAGCAGGGGGTGGGTCGGCGGCACAGATACGCAGTATTTT.

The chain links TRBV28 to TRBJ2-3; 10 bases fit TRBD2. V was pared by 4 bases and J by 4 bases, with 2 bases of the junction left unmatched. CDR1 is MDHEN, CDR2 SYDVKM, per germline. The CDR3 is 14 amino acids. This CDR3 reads CASSSSGSSDTQYF. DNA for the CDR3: TGTGCCAGCAGTTCTAGCGGGAGCTCAGATACGCAGTATTTT.

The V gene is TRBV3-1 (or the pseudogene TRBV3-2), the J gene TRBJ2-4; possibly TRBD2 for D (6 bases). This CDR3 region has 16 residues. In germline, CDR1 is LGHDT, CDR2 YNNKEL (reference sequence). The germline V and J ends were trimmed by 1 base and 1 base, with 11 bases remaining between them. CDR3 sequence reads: CASSQGGIFAKNIQYF. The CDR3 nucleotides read TGTGCCAGCAGCCAAGGCGGGATTTTTGCCAAAAACATTCAGTACTTC.

CDR3: CAWIGGGQGRSEAFF. The CDR3 DNA reads TGTGCCTGGATCGGAGGTGGACAGGGCCGATCTGAAGCTTTCTTT. The rearrangement joins TRBV30 to TRBJ1-1, with 8 bases that match TRBD1. The germline V gene has CDR1 GTSNPN and CDR2 SVGIG (reference sequence). The V and J ends lost 4 bases and 6 bases, in that order; junction bases with no gene match: 13. This CDR3 has 15 amino acids.

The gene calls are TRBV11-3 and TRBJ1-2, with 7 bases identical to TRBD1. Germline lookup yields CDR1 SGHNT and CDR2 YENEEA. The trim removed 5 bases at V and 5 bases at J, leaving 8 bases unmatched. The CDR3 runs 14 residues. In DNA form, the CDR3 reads TGTGCCAGCAGCCCGACAGGGACTTCTTATGGCTACACCTTC. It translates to CASSPTGTSYGYTF.

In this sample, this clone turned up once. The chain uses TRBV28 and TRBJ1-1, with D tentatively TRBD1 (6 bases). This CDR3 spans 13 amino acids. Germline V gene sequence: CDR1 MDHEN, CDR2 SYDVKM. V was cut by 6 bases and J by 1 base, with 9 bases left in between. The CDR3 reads CASRKTGNTEAFF. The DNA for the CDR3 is TGTGCCAGCAGGAAGACAGGGAACACTGAAGCTTTCTTT.

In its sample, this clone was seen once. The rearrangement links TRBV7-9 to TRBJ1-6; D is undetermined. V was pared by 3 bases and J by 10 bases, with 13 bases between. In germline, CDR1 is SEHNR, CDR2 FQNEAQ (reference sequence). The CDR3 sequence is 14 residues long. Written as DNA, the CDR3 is TGTGCCAGCAGCTTTCCCGGAGACCAGTCACCCCTCCACTTT. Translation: CASSFPGDQSPLHF. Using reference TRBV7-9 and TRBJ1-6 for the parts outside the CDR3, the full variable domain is DTGVSQNPRHKITKRGQNVTFRCDPISEHNRLYWYRQTLGQGPEFLTYFQNEAQLEKSRLLSDRFSAERPKGSFSTLEIQRTEQGDSAMYLCASSFPGDQSPLHFGNGTRLTVT.

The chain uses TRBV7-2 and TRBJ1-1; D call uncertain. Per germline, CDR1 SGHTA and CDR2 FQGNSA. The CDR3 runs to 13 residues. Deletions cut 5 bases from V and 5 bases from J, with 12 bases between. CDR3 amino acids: CASSAIPGTEAFF. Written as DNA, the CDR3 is TGTGCCAGCAGCGCCATACCCGGGACTGAAGCTTTCTTT. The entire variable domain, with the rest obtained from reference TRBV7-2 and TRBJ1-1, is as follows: GAGVSQSPSNKVTEKGKDVELRCDPISGHTALYWYRQSLGQGLEFLIYFQGNSAPDKSGLPSDRFSAERTGGSVSTLTIQRTQQEDSAVYLCASSAIPGTEAFFGQGTRLTVV.

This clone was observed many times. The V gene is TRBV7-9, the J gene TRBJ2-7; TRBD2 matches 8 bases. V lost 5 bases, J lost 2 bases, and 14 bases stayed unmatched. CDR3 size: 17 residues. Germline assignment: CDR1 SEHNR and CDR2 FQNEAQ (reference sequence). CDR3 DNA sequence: TGTGCCAGCAGCCCCCGGTGGGTAGCGGGGCCAACCTACGAGCAGTACTTC. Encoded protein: CASSPRWVAGPTYEQYF.

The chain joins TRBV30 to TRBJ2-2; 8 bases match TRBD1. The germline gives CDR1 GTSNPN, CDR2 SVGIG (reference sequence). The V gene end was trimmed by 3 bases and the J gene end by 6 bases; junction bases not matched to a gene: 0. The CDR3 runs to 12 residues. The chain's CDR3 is CAWRQGAGELFF. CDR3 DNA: TGTGCCTGGAGACAGGGGGCCGGGGAGCTGTTTTTT.

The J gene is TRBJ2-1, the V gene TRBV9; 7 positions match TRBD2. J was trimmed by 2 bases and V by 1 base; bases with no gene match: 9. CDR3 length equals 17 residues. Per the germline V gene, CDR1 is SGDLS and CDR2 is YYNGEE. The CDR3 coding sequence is TGTGCCAGCAGCGTAAGGCCCACTAGCGTGCCCTACAATGAGCAGTTCTTC. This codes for CASSVRPTSVPYNEQFF.

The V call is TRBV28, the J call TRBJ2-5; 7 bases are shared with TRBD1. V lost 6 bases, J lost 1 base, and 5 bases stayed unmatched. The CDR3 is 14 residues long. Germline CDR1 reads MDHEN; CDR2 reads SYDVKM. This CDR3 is CASRLGGSQETQYF. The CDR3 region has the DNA TGTGCCAGCAGATTAGGGGGCAGCCAAGAGACCCAGTACTTC.

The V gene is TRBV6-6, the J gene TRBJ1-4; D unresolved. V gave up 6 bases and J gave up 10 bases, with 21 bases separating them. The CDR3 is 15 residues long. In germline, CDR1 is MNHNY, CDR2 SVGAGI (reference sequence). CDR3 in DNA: TGTGCCAGCAGCAAGGATACACCGAACATCGGAAAACTGTTTTTT. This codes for CASSKDTPNIGKLFF.

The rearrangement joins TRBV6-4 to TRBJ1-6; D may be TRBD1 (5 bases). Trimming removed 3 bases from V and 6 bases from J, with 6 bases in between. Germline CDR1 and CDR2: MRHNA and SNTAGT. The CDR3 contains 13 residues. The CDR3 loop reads CASSEGVNSPLHF. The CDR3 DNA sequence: TGTGCCAGCAGTGAGGGGGTTAATTCACCCCTCCACTTT.

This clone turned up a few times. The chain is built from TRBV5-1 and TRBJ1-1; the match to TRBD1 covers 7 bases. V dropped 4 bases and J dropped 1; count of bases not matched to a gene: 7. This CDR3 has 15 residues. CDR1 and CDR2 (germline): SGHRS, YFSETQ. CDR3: CASSIHRGGNTEAFF. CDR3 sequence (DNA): TGCGCCAGCAGCATACACAGGGGTGGGAACACTGAAGCTTTCTTT.

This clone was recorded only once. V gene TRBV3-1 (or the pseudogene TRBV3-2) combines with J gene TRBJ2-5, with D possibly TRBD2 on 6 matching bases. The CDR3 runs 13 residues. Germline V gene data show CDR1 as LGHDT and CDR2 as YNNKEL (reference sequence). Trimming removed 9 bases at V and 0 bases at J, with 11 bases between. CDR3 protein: CASKDYYQETQYF. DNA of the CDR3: TGTGCCAGTAAGGACTACTACCAAGAGACCCAGTACTTC.

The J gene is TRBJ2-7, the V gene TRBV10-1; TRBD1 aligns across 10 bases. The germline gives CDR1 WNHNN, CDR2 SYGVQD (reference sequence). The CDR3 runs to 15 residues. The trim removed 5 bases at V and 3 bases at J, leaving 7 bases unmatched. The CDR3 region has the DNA TGCGCCAGCAGTCCCGGAGGACAGGGGGACTACGAGCAGTACTTC. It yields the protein CASSPGGQGDYEQYF.

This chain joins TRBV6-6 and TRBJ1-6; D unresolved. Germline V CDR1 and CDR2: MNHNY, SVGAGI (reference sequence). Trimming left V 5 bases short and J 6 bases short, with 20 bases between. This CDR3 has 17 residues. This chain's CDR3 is CASSHYADIGRNSPLHF. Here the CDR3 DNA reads TGTGCCAGCAGTCATTATGCTGACATTGGGCGTAATTCACCCCTCCACTTT.